This TCR beta chain was captured by sequencing in a study of T cells in Graves' hyperthyroidism and ophthalmopathy. This clonotype has a count of ten or more. Its antigen is unknown. Disease duration under 2 months; hyperthyroidism patients were aged 18 to 65. The V and J ends lost 0 bases and 9 bases, in that order; junction bases with no gene match: 9. Germline-derived CDR1 and CDR2 are SGHKS and YYEKEE (reference sequence). CDR3 length: 16 residues. TCR beta CDR3 regions were amplified from RNA. The study used the HTBI primer set for a first-round RT-PCR of the TCR CDR3. One entry per CDR3 protein, called by TCRdb with MiXCR from the multiplex PCR reads. The sample consists of 480,000 or so distinct CDR3 sequences, around 14% of them appearing once. The study, taken as a whole, reports: Blood also held most thyroid clonotypes expanded beyond 0.001.

Sequencing was done on a sample of blood. The gene calls are TRBV5-5 and TRBJ2-1; 10 bases are shared with TRBD2. This TCR derives from a young woman with Graves' hyperthyroidism. In DNA form, the CDR3 reads TGTGCCAGCAGCTTGGACCCCTCTAGCGGGAGAGTTGAGCAGTTCTTC. Translation: CASSLDPSSGRVEQFF.